This TCR beta chain was sequenced in a study of long-term antiretroviral therapy in people with HIV. The wider study: The study's earliest collections predate the 2015 immediate-ART recommendation by about a decade.

Overall study findings and caveats: Missing from the dataset were any data on ART adherence, viral resistance or therapy changes. Repertoires with HIV possessed tighter CDR3 length spans than those of controls. Once patients were on ART, diversity went higher but still fell short of transplant donor controls.

The germline V gene has CDR1 SGHVS and CDR2 FQNEAQ. CDR3 length equals 16 residues. The ends lost 4 bases at V and 5 bases at J; junction bases unmatched: 14. Sequencing used immunoSEQ v3.0 at survey level. Repertoires were generated with immunoSEQ multiplex PCR, while TCRdb's copy carries only in-frame clones and drops some. The sample has 30,000 to 40,000 clones; about four fifths are singletons. Worth noting for this clone: No antigen is known for it.

This clonotype was sampled from a man in his late teens or twenties with HIV. The starting material was unsorted PBMCs, obtained 0.4 years before starting antiretroviral therapy. This chain joins TRBV7-8 and TRBJ2-7; 7 nucleotides line up with TRBD1. For the CDR3, the DNA is TGTGCCAGCAGCTCCAATCCCTCTCGGACAGGAAACGAGCAGTACTTC. Translating it yields CASSSNPSRTGNEQYF.